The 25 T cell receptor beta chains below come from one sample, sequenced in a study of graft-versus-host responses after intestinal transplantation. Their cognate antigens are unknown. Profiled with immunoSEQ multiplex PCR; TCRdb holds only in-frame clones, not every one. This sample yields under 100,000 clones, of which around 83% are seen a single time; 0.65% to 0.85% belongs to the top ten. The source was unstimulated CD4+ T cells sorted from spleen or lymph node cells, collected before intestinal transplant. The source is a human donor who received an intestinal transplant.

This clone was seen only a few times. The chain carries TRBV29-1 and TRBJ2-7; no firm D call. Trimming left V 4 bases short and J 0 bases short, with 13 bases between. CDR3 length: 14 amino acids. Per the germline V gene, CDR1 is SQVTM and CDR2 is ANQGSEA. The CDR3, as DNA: TGCAGCGTTGCCGACCCGTGGAGCTCCTACGAGCAGTACTTC. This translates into CSVADPWSSYEQYF.

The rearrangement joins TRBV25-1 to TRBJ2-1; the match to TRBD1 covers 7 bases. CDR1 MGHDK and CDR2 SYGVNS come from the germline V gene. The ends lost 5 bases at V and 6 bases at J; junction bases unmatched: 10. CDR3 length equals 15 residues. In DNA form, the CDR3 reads TGTGCCAGCAGTCGACAGGGAGTAGGAGTCAATGAGCAGTTCTTC. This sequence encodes CASSRQGVGVNEQFF.

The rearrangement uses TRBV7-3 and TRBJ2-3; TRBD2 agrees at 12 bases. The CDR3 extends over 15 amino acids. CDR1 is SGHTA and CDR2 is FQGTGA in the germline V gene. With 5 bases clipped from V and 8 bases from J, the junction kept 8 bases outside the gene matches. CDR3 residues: CASSDGTSGLGTQYF. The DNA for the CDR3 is TGTGCCAGCAGCGACGGGACTAGCGGGTTGGGTACGCAGTATTTT.

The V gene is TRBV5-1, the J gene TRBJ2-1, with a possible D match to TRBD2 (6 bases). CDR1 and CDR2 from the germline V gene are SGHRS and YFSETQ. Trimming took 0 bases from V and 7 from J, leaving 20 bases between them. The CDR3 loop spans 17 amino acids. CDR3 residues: CASSLDSTSPAWNEQFF. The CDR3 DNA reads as TGCGCCAGCAGCTTGGACAGCACTAGCCCGGCGTGGAATGAGCAGTTCTTC. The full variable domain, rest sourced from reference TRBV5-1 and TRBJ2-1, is KAGVTQTPRYLIKTRGQQVTLSCSPISGHRSVSWYQQTPGQGLQFLFEYFSETQRNKGNFPGRFSGRQFSNSRSEMNVSTLELGDSALYLCASSLDSTSPAWNEQFFGPGTRLTVL.

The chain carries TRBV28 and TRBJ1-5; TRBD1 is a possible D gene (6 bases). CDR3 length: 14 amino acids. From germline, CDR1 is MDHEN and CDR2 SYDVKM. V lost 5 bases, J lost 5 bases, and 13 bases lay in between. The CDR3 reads CASSAGQNYQPQHF. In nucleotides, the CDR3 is TGTGCCAGCAGTGCAGGACAGAATTATCAGCCCCAGCATTTT.

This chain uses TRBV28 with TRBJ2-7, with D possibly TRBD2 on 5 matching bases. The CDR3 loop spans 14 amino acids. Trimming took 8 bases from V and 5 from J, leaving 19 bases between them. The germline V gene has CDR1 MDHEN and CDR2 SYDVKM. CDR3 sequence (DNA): TGTGCCAGCGCTTCGGACGGGATTAACCACGAGCAGTACTTC. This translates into CASASDGINHEQYF.

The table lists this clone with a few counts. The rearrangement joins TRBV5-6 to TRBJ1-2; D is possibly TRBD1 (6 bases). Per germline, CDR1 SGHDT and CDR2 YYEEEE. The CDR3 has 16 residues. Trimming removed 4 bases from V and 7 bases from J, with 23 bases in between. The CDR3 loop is CASSPWGRRHWVGYTF. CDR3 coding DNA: TGTGCCAGCAGCCCCTGGGGGCGGAGGCACTGGGTTGGCTACACCTTC.

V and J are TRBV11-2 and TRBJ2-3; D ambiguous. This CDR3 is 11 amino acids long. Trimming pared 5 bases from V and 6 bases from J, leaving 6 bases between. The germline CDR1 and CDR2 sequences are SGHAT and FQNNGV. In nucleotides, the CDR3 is TGTGCCAGCAGCCCTAAGGATACGCAGTATTTT. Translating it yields CASSPKDTQYF.

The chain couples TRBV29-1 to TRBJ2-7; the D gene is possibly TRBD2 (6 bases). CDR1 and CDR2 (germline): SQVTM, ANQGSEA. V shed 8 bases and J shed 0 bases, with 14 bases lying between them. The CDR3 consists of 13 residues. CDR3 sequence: CSPDGGPSYEQYF. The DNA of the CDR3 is TGCAGCCCCGACGGGGGACCCTCCTACGAGCAGTACTTC.

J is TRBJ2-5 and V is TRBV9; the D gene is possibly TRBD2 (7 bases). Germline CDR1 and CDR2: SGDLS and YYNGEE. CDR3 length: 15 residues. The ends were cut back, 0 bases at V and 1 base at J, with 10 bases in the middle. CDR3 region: CASSVEGGVQETQYF. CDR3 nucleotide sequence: TGTGCCAGCAGCGTAGAGGGGGGGGTCCAAGAGACCCAGTACTTC.

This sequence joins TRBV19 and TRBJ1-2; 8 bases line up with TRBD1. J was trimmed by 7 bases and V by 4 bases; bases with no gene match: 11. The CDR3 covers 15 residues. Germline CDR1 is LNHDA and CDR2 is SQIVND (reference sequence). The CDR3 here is CASSTPYRGKGGYTF. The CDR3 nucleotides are TGTGCCAGTAGTACCCCATACAGGGGGAAAGGTGGCTACACCTTC.

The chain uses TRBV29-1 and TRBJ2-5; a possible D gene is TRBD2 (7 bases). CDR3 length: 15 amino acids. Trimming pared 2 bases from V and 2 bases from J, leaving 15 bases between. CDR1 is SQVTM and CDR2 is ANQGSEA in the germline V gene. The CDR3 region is CSVEFGGGPQETQYF. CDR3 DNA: TGCAGCGTTGAATTTGGGGGGGGCCCTCAAGAGACCCAGTACTTC.

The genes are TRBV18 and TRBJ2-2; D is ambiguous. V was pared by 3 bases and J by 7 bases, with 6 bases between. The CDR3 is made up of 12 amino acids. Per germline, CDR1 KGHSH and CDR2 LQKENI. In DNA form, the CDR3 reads TGTGCCAGCTCACCTCCCGTCGGGGAGCTGTTTTTT. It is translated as CASSPPVGELFF.

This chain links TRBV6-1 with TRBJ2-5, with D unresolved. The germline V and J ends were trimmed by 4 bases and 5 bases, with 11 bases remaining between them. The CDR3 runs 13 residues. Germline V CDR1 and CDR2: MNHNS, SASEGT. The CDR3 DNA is TGTGCCAGCAGTGCTGACTCTCCGGAGACCCAGTACTTC. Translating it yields CASSADSPETQYF.

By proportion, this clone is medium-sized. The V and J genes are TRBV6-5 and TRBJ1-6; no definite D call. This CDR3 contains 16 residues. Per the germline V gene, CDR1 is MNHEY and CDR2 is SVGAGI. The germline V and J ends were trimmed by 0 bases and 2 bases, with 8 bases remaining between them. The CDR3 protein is CASSYSAGAYNSPLHF. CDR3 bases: TGTGCCAGCAGTTACTCGGCAGGCGCCTATAATTCACCCCTCCACTTT.

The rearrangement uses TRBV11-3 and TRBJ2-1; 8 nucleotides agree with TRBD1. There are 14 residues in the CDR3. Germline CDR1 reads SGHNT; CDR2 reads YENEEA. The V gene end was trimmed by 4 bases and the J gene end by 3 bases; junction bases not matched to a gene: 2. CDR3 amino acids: CASSSQGGYNEQFF. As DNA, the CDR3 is TGTGCCAGCAGCTCACAGGGGGGCTACAATGAGCAGTTCTTC.

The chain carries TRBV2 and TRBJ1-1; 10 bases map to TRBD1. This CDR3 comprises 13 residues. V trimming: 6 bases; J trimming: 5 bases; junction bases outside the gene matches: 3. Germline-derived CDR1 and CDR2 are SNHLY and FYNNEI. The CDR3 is CASRTGGGTEAFF. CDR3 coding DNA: TGTGCCAGCAGGACAGGGGGCGGGACTGAAGCTTTCTTT. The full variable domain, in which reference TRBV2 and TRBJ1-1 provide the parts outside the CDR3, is EPEVTQTPSHQVTQMGQEVILRCVPISNHLYFYWYRQILGQKVEFLVSFYNNEISEKSEIFDDQFSVERPDGSNFTLKIRSTKLEDSAMYFCASRTGGGTEAFFGQGTRLTVV.

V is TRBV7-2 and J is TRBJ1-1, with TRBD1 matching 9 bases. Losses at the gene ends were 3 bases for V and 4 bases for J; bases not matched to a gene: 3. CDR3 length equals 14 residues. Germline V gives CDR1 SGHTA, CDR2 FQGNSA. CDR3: CASSFRDRVTEAFF. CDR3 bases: TGTGCCAGCAGCTTCAGGGACAGGGTCACTGAAGCTTTCTTT.

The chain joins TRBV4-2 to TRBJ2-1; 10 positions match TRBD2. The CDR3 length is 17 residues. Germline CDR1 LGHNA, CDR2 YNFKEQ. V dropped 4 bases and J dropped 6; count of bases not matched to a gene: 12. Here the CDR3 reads CASSPYLLAGVGNEQFF. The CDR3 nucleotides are TGTGCCAGCAGCCCGTACCTCCTAGCGGGAGTGGGCAATGAGCAGTTCTTC.

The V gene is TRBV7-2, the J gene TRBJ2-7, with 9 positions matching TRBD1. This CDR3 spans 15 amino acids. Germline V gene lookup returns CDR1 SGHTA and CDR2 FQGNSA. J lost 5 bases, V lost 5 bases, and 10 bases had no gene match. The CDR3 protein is CASSPRDRVNNEQYF. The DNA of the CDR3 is TGTGCCAGCAGCCCACGGGACAGGGTCAATAACGAGCAGTACTTC.

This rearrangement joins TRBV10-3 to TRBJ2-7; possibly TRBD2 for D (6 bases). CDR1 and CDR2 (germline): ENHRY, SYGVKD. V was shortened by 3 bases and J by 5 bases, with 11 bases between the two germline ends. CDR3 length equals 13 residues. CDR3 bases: TGTGCCATCAGTGACCCTGGAGGGGACGAGCAGTACTTC. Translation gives CAISDPGGDEQYF.

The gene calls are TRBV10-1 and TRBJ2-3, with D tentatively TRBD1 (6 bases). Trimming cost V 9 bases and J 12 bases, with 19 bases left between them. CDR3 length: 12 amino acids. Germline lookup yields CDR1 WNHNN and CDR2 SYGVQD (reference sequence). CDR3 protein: CAREPGHTRQYF. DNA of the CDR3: TGCGCCAGAGAACCGGGACACACACGCCAGTATTTT.

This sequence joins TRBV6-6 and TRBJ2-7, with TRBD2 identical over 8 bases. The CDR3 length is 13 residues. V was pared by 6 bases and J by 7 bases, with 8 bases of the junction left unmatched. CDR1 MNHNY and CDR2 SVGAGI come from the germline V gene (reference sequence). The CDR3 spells CASRSGSTEEQYF. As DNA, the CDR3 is TGTGCCAGCAGAAGCGGGAGTACGGAAGAGCAGTACTTC.

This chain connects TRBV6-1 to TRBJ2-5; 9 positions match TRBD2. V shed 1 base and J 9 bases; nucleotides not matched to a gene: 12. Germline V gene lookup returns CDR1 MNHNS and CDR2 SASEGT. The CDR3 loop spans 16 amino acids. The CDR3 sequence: CASSEGGGGAQGAQYF. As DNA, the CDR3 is TGTGCCAGCAGTGAAGGGGGCGGGGGGGCCCAAGGGGCCCAGTACTTC.

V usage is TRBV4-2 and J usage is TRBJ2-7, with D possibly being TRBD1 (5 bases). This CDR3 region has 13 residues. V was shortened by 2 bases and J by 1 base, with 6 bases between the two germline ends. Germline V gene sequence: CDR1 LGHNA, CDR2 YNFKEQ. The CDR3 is CASSQTGSYEQYF. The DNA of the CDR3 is TGTGCCAGCAGCCAAACAGGATCCTACGAGCAGTACTTC.